These 13 T cell receptor beta chains came from one sample sequenced in a study of shared clonotypes between healthy human individuals. Clones were sequenced by immunoSEQ multiplex PCR, and TCRdb holds only the in-frame ones, with some missing. The repertoire holds some 1 million clones, with 65% to 80% as singletons. The sequenced sample was memory CD4+ T cells sorted from blood. Indicated subset: CD45RA-negative fraction. These receptors were collected from a man aged 18 to 30 in good health.

This rearrangement joins TRBV6-4 to TRBJ2-1; 10 nucleotides agree with TRBD2. V was pared by 2 bases and J by 4 bases, with 2 bases of the junction left unmatched. The CDR3 contains 15 residues. The V gene's germline CDR1 is MRHNA and CDR2 SNTAGT. CDR3 nucleotide sequence: TGTGCCAGCAGTGACCTAGCGGGAGCGTACAATGAGCAGTTCTTC. Translated: CASSDLAGAYNEQFF.

This clone appeared a single time. The chain recombines TRBV5-5 with TRBJ2-7; maybe TRBD2 (6 bases). From germline, CDR1 is SGHKS and CDR2 YYEKEE (reference sequence). Trimming removed 4 bases at V and 5 bases at J, with 19 bases between. CDR3 length: 15 amino acids. CDR3 loop: CASSAPQRAQDEQYF. CDR3 nucleotides: TGTGCCAGCAGCGCCCCCCAGCGGGCTCAGGACGAGCAGTACTTC.

The chain couples TRBV30 to TRBJ1-6; the match to TRBD1 covers 9 bases. V trimming: 7 bases; J trimming: 6 bases; junction bases outside the gene matches: 4. Germline V CDR1 and CDR2: GTSNPN, SVGIG (reference sequence). This CDR3 is 13 amino acids long. The CDR3 is CALTGQGNSPLHF. The CDR3, as DNA: TGTGCCTTGACGGGACAGGGTAATTCACCCCTCCACTTT. Variable domain in full (rest from reference TRBV30 and TRBJ1-6): SQTIHQWPATLVQPVGSPLSLECTVEGTSNPNLYWYRQAAGRGLQLLFYSVGIGQISSEVPQNLSASRPQDRQFILSSKKLLLSDSGFYLCALTGQGNSPLHFGNGTRLTVT.

This sequence joins TRBV14 and TRBJ2-2; D may be TRBD2 (6 bases). Deletions cut 4 bases from V and 6 bases from J, with 18 bases between. There are 16 residues in the CDR3. Germline lookup yields CDR1 SGHDN and CDR2 FVKESK. The DNA of the CDR3 is TGTGCCAGCAGCCCCCAGACTAGTTCTAGGGCCGGGGAGCTGTTTTTT. This codes for CASSPQTSSRAGELFF.

The rearrangement joins TRBV6-1 to TRBJ2-3; D unresolved. Trimming cost V 4 bases and J 6 bases, with 8 bases left between them. This CDR3 region has 12 residues. Looked up from germline, CDR1 is MNHNS and CDR2 is SASEGT. The chain's CDR3 is CASSGQRDTQYF. CDR3 in DNA: TGTGCCAGCAGTGGACAACGGGATACGCAGTATTTT.

This clone was observed a few times. Other DNA sequences in this sample translate to the same CDR3. The rearrangement joins TRBV6-5 to TRBJ2-7, with 12 bases identical to TRBD1. CDR3 length: 13 amino acids. Germline CDR1 MNHEY, CDR2 SVGAGI. The J segment lost 6 bases and the V segment lost 6 bases, leaving 3 bases of the junction unmatched. DNA of the CDR3: TGTGCCAGCAGCCGGGACAGGGGGCGCGAGCAGTACTTC. As protein: CASSRDRGREQYF.

This clone came up a few times. The chain couples TRBV28 to TRBJ1-4; 9 bases align to TRBD1. The CDR3 totals 14 residues. Per germline, CDR1 MDHEN and CDR2 SYDVKM. Unmatched junction bases numbered 5, after V lost 4 bases and J lost 8 bases. CDR3 protein: CASSSTGGTEKLFF. DNA for the CDR3: TGTGCCAGCAGTTCGACAGGGGGGACAGAAAAACTGTTTTTT.

Details on this clone: A junction boundary mismatches the germline segment, possibly from a read error. This chain uses TRBV7-7 with TRBJ2-1; D call uncertain. The CDR3 sequence is 13 residues long. Per germline, CDR1 SSHAT and CDR2 FNYEAQ (reference sequence). The CDR3 loop reads CASSLAQDNEQFF. CDR3 sequence (DNA): TGTGCTAGCAGCTTAGCTCAGGACAATGAGCAGTTCTTC.

This clone came up once. V and J are TRBV5-5 and TRBJ1-1; D not certain. With 4 bases removed from V and 1 base from J, the gap between germline ends came to 14 bases. Germline lookup yields CDR1 SGHKS and CDR2 YYEKEE (reference sequence). The CDR3 is made up of 15 amino acids. As DNA, the CDR3 is TGTGCCAGCAGCCACTCCGGACTGGGGAACACTGAAGCTTTCTTT. Translation gives CASSHSGLGNTEAFF.

This clone has just a few counts. The genes are TRBV28 and TRBJ2-7; 7 positions match TRBD2. Germline-derived CDR1 and CDR2 are MDHEN and SYDVKM. V was clipped by 2 bases and J by 3 bases; unmatched bases: 7. This CDR3 region has 15 residues. The CDR3 DNA reads TGTGCCAGCAGTTTAAGGAGACTAGCTCGCTACGAGCAGTACTTC. The encoded protein is CASSLRRLARYEQYF.

This clone was counted between two and nine times. This chain uses TRBV4-3 with TRBJ2-3, with a weak D call TRBD1 (5 bases). Germline lookup yields CDR1 LGHNA and CDR2 YSLEER. This CDR3 is built from 15 residues. V was cut by 4 bases and J by 3 bases, with 14 bases left in between. CDR3 in DNA: TGCGCCAGCAGCCGCTACTCCAGGGATACAGATACGCAGTATTTT. Its protein product is CASSRYSRDTDTQYF.

This clone appeared a few times. This chain links TRBV7-9 with TRBJ2-5; 11 bases line up with TRBD2. CDR3 size: 17 residues. V shed 5 bases and J 4 bases; nucleotides not matched to a gene: 12. Germline CDR1 SEHNR, CDR2 FQNEAQ (reference sequence). In nucleotides, the CDR3 is TGTGCCAGCAGCCCCTTGACTAGCGGGAAAGGAAGAGAGACCCAGTACTTC. Translated: CASSPLTSGKGRETQYF. Together with reference TRBV7-9 and TRBJ2-5, the CDR3 gives the full variable domain: DTGVSQNPRHKITKRGQNVTFRCDPISEHNRLYWYRQTLGQGPEFLTYFQNEAQLEKSRLLSDRFSAERPKGSFSTLEIQRTEQGDSAMYLCASSPLTSGKGRETQYFGPGTRLLVL.

The rearrangement uses TRBV7-2 and TRBJ1-1; D unclear. V was trimmed by 5 bases and J by 1 base, leaving 14 bases between them. Germline CDR1 SGHTA, CDR2 FQGNSA. The CDR3 runs to 15 residues. The CDR3: CASSNAPAANTEAFF. DNA of the CDR3: TGTGCCAGCAGCAACGCCCCGGCGGCGAACACTGAAGCTTTCTTT.